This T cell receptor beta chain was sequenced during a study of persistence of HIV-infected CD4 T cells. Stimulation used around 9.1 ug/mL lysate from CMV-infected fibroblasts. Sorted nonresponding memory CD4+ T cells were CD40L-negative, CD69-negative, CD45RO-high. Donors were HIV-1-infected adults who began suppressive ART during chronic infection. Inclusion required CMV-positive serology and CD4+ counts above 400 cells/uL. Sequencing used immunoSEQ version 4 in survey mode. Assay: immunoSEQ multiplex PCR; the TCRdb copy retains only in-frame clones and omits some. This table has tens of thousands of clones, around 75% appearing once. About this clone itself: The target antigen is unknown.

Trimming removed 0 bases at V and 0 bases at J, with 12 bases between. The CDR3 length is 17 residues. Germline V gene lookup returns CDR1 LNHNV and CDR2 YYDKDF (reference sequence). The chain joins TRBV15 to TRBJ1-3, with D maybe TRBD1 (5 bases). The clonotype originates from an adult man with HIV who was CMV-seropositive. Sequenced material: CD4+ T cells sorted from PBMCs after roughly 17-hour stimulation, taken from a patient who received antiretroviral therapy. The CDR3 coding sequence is TGTGCCACCAGCAGAGATGGGGCAGGTCGCTCTGGAAACACCATATATTTT. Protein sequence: CATSRDGAGRSGNTIYF.